One sample yielded the 26 T cell receptor beta chains listed below, sequenced in a study of T cells of healthy individuals. TCRdb called the 5' RACE reads again in MiXCR, with one record for every CDR3 protein. The sample consists of some 39,000 distinct CDR3 sequences, 3.5% to 5.5% of them appearing once. The receptors originated from a human donor in good health.

This clonotype was detected ten times or more. The rearrangement joins TRBV12-3 or TRBV12-4 to TRBJ2-3; 10 positions match TRBD2. The J segment lost 4 bases and the V segment lost 8 bases, leaving 6 bases of the junction unmatched. The CDR3 covers 14 residues. This chain's CDR3 is CASLAGVPPDTQYF. The CDR3 region has the DNA TGTGCCAGCCTAGCGGGAGTCCCCCCAGATACGCAGTATTTT.

This clonotype appeared many times. V is TRBV2 and J is TRBJ1-5; 7 bases map to TRBD1. In germline, CDR1 is SNHLY, CDR2 FYNNEI. The CDR3 runs to 18 residues. The V and J ends lost 7 bases and 0 bases, in that order; junction bases with no gene match: 15. The CDR3 sequence: CASNYRTGGGYSNQPQHF. The CDR3 DNA follows: TGTGCCAGCAATTATAGGACAGGAGGAGGGTATAGCAATCAGCCCCAGCATTTT.

This clonotype was recorded many times. This chain links TRBV12-3 or TRBV12-4 with TRBJ2-5; D unclear. The CDR3 consists of 11 residues. V was pared by 5 bases and J by 2 bases, with 3 bases between. CDR3 region: CASSLQETQYF. Written as DNA, the CDR3 is TGTGCCAGCAGTCTGCAAGAGACCCAGTACTTC.

This sequence joins TRBV7-9 and TRBJ2-3; TRBD1 or TRBD2 may be the D gene (5 bases each). The CDR3 is 14 amino acids. Looked up from germline, CDR1 is SEHNR and CDR2 is FQNEAQ (reference sequence). V lost 7 bases to trimming and J lost 2 bases, with 13 bases between them. Here the CDR3 reads CASNPGGSTDTQYF. The CDR3 nucleotides are TGTGCCAGCAACCCTGGGGGATCCACAGATACGCAGTATTTT.

The chain is built from TRBV5-1 and TRBJ2-1; D is unresolved. The V gene's germline CDR1 is SGHRS and CDR2 YFSETQ. The ends were cut back, 1 base at V and 4 bases at J, with 12 bases in the middle. The CDR3 contains 15 residues. The CDR3 nucleotides read TGCGCCAGCAGCTTGATACCGGGCCTTTACAATGAGCAGTTCTTC. Amino acid sequence: CASSLIPGLYNEQFF.

This clonotype has more than one count but fewer than ten. The rearrangement joins TRBV25-1 to TRBJ2-5; D unresolved. Looked up from germline, CDR1 is MGHDK and CDR2 is SYGVNS. Trimming removed 3 bases from V and 2 bases from J, with 4 bases in between. This CDR3 spans 12 amino acids. CDR3 coding DNA: TGTGCCAGCAGTGAGTTTCAAGAGACCCAGTACTTC. Its translation: CASSEFQETQYF.

The chain employs TRBV20-1 and TRBJ2-1; D not resolved. V lost 2 bases and J lost 6, with 14 bases in between. The CDR3 length is 14 residues. Per germline, CDR1 DFQATT and CDR2 SNEGSKA (reference sequence). CDR3 residues: CSARTWQEINEQFF. The DNA of the CDR3 is TGCAGTGCTAGAACTTGGCAGGAGATCAATGAGCAGTTCTTC.

CDR3: CASSSRGGIAGGSNEQFF. The CDR3 nucleotides read TGTGCCAGCAGCTCCCGGGGGGGGATAGCGGGAGGGTCCAATGAGCAGTTCTTC. V and J are TRBV7-3 and TRBJ2-1; TRBD2 agrees at 11 bases. From germline, CDR1 is SGHTA and CDR2 FQGTGA. Trimming took 4 bases from V and 6 from J; bases not matched to a gene: 14. The CDR3 runs 18 residues.

The sample holds many counts of this clonotype. The chain combines TRBV4-3 with TRBJ1-2; 9 bases are a match to TRBD1. The CDR3 loop spans 16 amino acids. Looked up from germline, CDR1 is LGHNA and CDR2 is YSLEER. Germline trimming cut 1 base from V and 2 bases from J; bases unmatched to any gene: 5. The CDR3 is CASSQGQGDKNYGYTF. DNA for the CDR3: TGCGCCAGCAGCCAAGGACAGGGGGACAAAAACTATGGCTACACCTTC.

The genes are TRBV6-4 and TRBJ2-1; 10 bases map to TRBD1. The V gene's germline CDR1 is MRHNA and CDR2 SNTAGT. V was pared by 3 bases and J by 9 bases, with 8 bases of the junction left unmatched. The CDR3 contains 15 residues. The CDR3 region has the DNA TGTGCCAGCAGTGATTCGACAGGGGGCTATGGTGAGCAGTTCTTC. Translation: CASSDSTGGYGEQFF.

This clonotype was seen a handful of times. The V call is TRBV2, the J call TRBJ2-7; D is unresolved. The CDR3 is 13 amino acids. Between the trimmed V and J ends, which lost 7 bases and 2 bases, there was a span of 12 bases. Germline CDR1 is SNHLY and CDR2 is FYNNEI. Written as DNA, the CDR3 is TGTGCCAGCAAAGGGTCAGATGCCTACGAGCAGTACTTC. This sequence encodes CASKGSDAYEQYF.

This clonotype was detected a few times. This chain joins TRBV7-2 and TRBJ2-1; the match to TRBD1 covers 7 bases. V was clipped by 1 base and J by 9 bases; unmatched bases: 15. The CDR3 has 17 amino acids. CDR1 is SGHTA, CDR2 FQGNSA, per germline. Here the CDR3 DNA reads TGTGCCAGCAGCTTAGGGGGGTGGGACAGACAAAACCCTGAGCAGTTCTTC. Translation: CASSLGGWDRQNPEQFF.

This clonotype was detected a few times. This chain connects TRBV5-1 to TRBJ2-3; no definite D call. This CDR3 region has 15 residues. V lost 1 base to trimming and J lost 0 bases, with 9 bases between them. CDR1 and CDR2 from the germline V gene are SGHRS and YFSETQ. CDR3: CASSLYTRSTDTQYF. In nucleotides, the CDR3 is TGCGCCAGCAGCTTGTACACCCGTAGCACAGATACGCAGTATTTT.

There are many counts of this clonotype. The rearrangement uses TRBV3-1 and TRBJ2-1; possible D gene TRBD2, 6 bases. This CDR3 comprises 14 residues. Trimming pared 1 base from V and 6 bases from J, leaving 10 bases between. The germline CDR1 and CDR2 sequences are LGHDT and YNNKEL (reference sequence). The CDR3 DNA sequence: TGTGCCAGCAGCCAAGGGAGGGGTTCCAATGAGCAGTTCTTC. Protein product: CASSQGRGSNEQFF.

This clonotype showed up many times. This chain joins TRBV7-9 and TRBJ2-7; the match to TRBD2 covers 12 bases. This CDR3 contains 16 residues. V dropped 5 bases and J dropped 5; count of bases not matched to a gene: 10. Germline V lookup: CDR1 SEHNR, CDR2 FQNEAQ (reference sequence). The CDR3: CASSPPQTSGGNEQYF. CDR3 sequence (DNA): TGTGCCAGCAGCCCCCCCCAGACTAGCGGGGGAAACGAGCAGTACTTC.

There are a few counts of this clonotype. V usage is TRBV27 and J usage is TRBJ1-3, with a weak D call TRBD1 (6 bases). Trimming pared 6 bases from V and 2 bases from J, leaving 11 bases between. Germline V gene data show CDR1 as MNHEY and CDR2 as SMNVEV (reference sequence). The CDR3 has 14 amino acids. CDR3 in amino acids: CASRTTGAGNTIYF. CDR3 nucleotide sequence: TGTGCCAGCAGAACGACAGGAGCTGGAAACACCATATATTTT.

This clonotype occurred many times. This rearrangement joins TRBV12-3 or TRBV12-4 to TRBJ1-5; D remains ambiguous. The CDR3 consists of 14 residues. V lost 1 base, J lost 3 bases, and 7 bases lay in between. The CDR3: CASSLDSPNQPQHF. In DNA form, the CDR3 reads TGTGCCAGCAGTTTAGACTCCCCCAATCAGCCCCAGCATTTT.

This clonotype was counted at least ten times. The V and J genes are TRBV7-2 and TRBJ2-1; 10 nucleotides match TRBD2. The CDR3 is made up of 15 amino acids. Germline V gene sequence: CDR1 SGHTA, CDR2 FQGNSA. J was trimmed by 9 bases and V by 3 bases; bases with no gene match: 8. DNA of the CDR3: TGTGCCAGCAGCTTCACCGCCTTAGCGGGAGGTGAGCAGTTCTTC. Translation gives CASSFTALAGGEQFF.

The chain carries TRBV7-9 and TRBJ1-1; D is unclear. Looked up from germline, CDR1 is SEHNR and CDR2 is FQNEAQ (reference sequence). The CDR3 loop spans 12 amino acids. The ends were cut back, 5 bases at V and 10 bases at J, with 14 bases in the middle. The CDR3 DNA reads as TGTGCCAGCAGCCTCGAATTGGGAAGAGCTTTCTTT. It specifies CASSLELGRAFF.

The table lists this clonotype with many counts. The chain couples TRBV27 to TRBJ2-5, with TRBD1 matching over 7 bases. The CDR3 is 14 amino acids. V shed 4 bases and J 2 bases; nucleotides not matched to a gene: 4. The germline V gene has CDR1 MNHEY and CDR2 SMNVEV (reference sequence). The CDR3 region is CASSWARGQETQYF. The CDR3 nucleotides read TGTGCCAGCAGTTGGGCCAGGGGGCAAGAGACCCAGTACTTC.

Ten or more counts support this clonotype. The V and J genes are TRBV13 and TRBJ1-4, with 7 bases fitting TRBD1. Trimming removed 4 bases from V and 12 bases from J; junction bases left unmatched: 11. This CDR3 comprises 14 residues. Per the germline V gene, CDR1 is PRHDT and CDR2 is FYEKMQ (reference sequence). The CDR3 DNA reads TGTGCCAGCAGCTCCGGGACAGCCTTAGGGGAACTGTTTTTT. Protein sequence: CASSSGTALGELFF.

This clonotype ranks as medium-sized (0.01 to 0.1%). The V and J genes are TRBV7-9 and TRBJ2-7; D unclear. CDR3 length equals 13 residues. Looked up from germline, CDR1 is SEHNR and CDR2 is FQNEAQ (reference sequence). V dropped 0 bases and J dropped 6 bases, with 9 bases sitting between them. CDR3 sequence reads: CASSLATKSEQYF. The CDR3 region has the DNA TGTGCCAGCAGCTTAGCCACGAAGAGCGAGCAGTACTTC. Full variable domain (remainder filled in from reference TRBV7-9 and TRBJ2-7): DTGVSQNPRHKITKRGQNVTFRCDPISEHNRLYWYRQTLGQGPEFLTYFQNEAQLEKSRLLSDRFSAERPKGSFSTLEIQRTEQGDSAMYLCASSLATKSEQYFGPGTRLTVT.

In its sample, this clonotype was seen many times. The chain couples TRBV7-2 to TRBJ1-4, with D possibly matching TRBD1 (5 bases). V lost 5 bases and J lost 7, with 23 bases in between. The CDR3 runs 17 residues. Germline V lookup: CDR1 SGHTA, CDR2 FQGNSA. CDR3: CASSLRGSGTEVEKLFF. DNA for the CDR3: TGTGCCAGCAGCCTCCGAGGGTCGGGGACGGAGGTTGAAAAACTGTTTTTT.

This clonotype came up many times. The J gene is TRBJ1-1, the V gene TRBV29-1, with D unclear. This CDR3 region has 13 residues. CDR1 is SQVTM and CDR2 is ANQGSEA in the germline V gene. Trimming cost V 7 bases and J 0 bases, with 12 bases left between them. As DNA, the CDR3 is TGCAGCGGTGTAGTGGGCATGAACACTGAAGCTTTCTTT. Its translation is CSGVVGMNTEAFF.

This clonotype occurred many times. The J gene is TRBJ1-1, the V gene TRBV29-1; 7 bases match TRBD1. The V gene end was trimmed by 3 bases and the J gene end by 0 bases; junction bases not matched to a gene: 4. The CDR3 runs 14 residues. Germline V gives CDR1 SQVTM, CDR2 ANQGSEA. CDR3 loop: CSVEPTGMNTEAFF. CDR3 nucleotides: TGCAGCGTTGAGCCGACAGGGATGAACACTGAAGCTTTCTTT. Using reference TRBV29-1 and TRBJ1-1 for the parts outside the CDR3, the full variable domain is SAVISQKPSRDICQRGTSLTIQCQVDSQVTMMFWYRQQPGQSLTLIATANQGSEATYESGFVIDKFPISRPNLTFSTLTVSNMSPEDSSIYLCSVEPTGMNTEAFFGQGTRLTVV.

V and J are TRBV11-2 and TRBJ2-1, with D tentatively TRBD1 (6 bases). In germline, CDR1 is SGHAT, CDR2 FQNNGV. This CDR3 is 14 amino acids long. Trimming took off 5 bases at V and 6 bases at J, with 14 bases between the two ends. Written as DNA, the CDR3 is TGTGCCAGCAGCCAATGGACAGTTGGCAATGAGCAGTTCTTC. Translated, it gives CASSQWTVGNEQFF. The whole variable domain, filled in from reference TRBV11-2 and TRBJ2-1, reads EAGVAQSPRYKIIEKRQSVAFWCNPISGHATLYWYQQILGQGPKLLIQFQNNGVVDDSQLPKDRFSAERLKGVDSTLKIQPAKLEDSAVYLCASSQWTVGNEQFFGPGTRLTVL.